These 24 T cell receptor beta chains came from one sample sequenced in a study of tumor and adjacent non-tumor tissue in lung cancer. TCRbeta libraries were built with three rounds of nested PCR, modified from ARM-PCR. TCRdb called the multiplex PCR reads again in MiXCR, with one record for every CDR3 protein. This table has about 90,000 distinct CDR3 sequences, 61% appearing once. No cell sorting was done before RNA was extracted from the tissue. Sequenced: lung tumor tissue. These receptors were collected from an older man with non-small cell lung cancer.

CDR3: CASSSSGIQPQHF. CDR3 in DNA: TGTGCCAGCAGTTCCAGTGGCATTCAGCCCCAGCATTTT. The chain carries TRBV12-3 or TRBV12-4 and TRBJ1-5; D gene ambiguous. Trimming took 4 bases from V and 6 from J, leaving 10 bases between them. The CDR3 covers 13 residues.

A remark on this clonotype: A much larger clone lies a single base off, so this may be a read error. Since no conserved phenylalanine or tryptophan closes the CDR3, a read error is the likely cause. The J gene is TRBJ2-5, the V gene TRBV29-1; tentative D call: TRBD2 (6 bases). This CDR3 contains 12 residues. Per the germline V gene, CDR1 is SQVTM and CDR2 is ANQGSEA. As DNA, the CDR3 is TGCGTCTCGGGGGACCCGCAAGAGACCCAGTACCTC. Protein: CVSGDPQETQYL.

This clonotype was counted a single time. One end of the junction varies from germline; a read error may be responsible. CDR3 bases: TGTGCCAACAGCATAGGAGACAGAAACTACAAGCAGTACTTC. Translating gives CANSIGDRNYKQYF. J is TRBJ2-7 and V is TRBV11-2; tentatively, D is TRBD1 (5 bases). Germline CDR1 is SGHAT and CDR2 is FQNNGV. The CDR3 has 14 amino acids.

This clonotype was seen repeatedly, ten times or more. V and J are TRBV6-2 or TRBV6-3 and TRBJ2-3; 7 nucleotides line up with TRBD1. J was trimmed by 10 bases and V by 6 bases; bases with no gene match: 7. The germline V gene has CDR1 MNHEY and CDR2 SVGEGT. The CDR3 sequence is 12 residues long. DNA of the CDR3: TGTGCCAGCAGGCTGCCGGGACAGTCGCAGTATTTT. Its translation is CASRLPGQSQYF.

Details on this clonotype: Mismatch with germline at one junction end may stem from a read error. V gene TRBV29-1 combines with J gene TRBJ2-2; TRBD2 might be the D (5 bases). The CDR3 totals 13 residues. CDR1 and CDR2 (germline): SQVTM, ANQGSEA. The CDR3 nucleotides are TGTAGCGTTGATGTGAGGAACACCGGGGAGCTGTTCTTT. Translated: CSVDVRNTGELFF.

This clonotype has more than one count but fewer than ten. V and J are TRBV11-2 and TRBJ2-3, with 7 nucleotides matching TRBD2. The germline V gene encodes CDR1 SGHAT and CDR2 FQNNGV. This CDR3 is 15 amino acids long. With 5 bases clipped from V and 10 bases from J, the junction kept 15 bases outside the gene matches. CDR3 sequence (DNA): TGTGCCAGCAGCCCCGCCGGGGGGATCAGCGATGCGCAGTATTTT. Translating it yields CASSPAGGISDAQYF.

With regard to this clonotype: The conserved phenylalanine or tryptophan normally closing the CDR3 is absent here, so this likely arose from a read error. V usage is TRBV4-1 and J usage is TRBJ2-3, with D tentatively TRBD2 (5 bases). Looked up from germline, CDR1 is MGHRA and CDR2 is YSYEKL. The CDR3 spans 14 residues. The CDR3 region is CASGQGLAGDTQYL. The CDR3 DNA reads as TGCGCCAGCGGCCAAGGCCTAGCAGGAGATACGCAGTATTTA.

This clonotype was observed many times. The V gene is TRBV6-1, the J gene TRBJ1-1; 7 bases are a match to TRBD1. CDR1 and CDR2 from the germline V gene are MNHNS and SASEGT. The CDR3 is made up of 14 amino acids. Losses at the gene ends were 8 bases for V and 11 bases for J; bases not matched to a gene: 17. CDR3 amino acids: CASPPSVEGAGAFF. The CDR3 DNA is TGTGCCAGCCCTCCTAGTGTGGAGGGGGCGGGGGCTTTCTTT.

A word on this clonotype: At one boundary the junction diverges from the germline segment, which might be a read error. The CDR3 region has the DNA TGCGCCAGCAGCCCCGTGGGGACAGGGCCTAGAAGTGGGGCCATACATTTT. It is translated as CASSPVGTGPRSGAIHF. The V gene is TRBV4-1, the J gene TRBJ1-3; 9 bases match TRBD1. The CDR3 loop spans 17 amino acids. CDR1 MGHRA and CDR2 YSYEKL come from the germline V gene.

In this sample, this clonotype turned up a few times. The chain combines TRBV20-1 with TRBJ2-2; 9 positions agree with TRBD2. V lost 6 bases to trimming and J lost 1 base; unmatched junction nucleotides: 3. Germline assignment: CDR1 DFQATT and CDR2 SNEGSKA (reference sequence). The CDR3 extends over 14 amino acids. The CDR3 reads CSAIAGENTGELFF. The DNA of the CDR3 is TGCAGTGCCATAGCGGGAGAGAACACCGGGGAGCTGTTTTTT.

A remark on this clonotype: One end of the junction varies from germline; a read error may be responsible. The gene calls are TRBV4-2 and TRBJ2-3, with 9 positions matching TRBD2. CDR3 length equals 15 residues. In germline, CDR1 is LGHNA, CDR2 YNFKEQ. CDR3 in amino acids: CASSQAGGGANTQFF. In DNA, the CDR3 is TGTGCCAGCAGCCAAGCCGGCGGGGGGGCAAATACGCAGTTTTTT.

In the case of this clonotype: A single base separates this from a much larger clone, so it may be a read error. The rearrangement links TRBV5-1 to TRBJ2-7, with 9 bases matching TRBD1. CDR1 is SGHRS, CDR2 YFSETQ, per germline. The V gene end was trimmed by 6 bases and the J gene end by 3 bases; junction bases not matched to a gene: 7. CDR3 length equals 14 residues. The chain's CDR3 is CASNWGDRDYEQYF. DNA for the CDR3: TGCGCCAGCAACTGGGGGGACAGGGACTACGAGCAGTACTTC.

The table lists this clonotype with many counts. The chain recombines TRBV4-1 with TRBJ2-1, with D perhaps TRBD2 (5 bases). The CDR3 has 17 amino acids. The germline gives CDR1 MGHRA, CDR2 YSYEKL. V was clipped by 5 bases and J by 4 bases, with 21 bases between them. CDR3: CASSDSLPGVGYNEQFF. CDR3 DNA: TGCGCCAGCAGCGATAGCCTACCCGGGGTGGGTTACAATGAGCAGTTCTTC.

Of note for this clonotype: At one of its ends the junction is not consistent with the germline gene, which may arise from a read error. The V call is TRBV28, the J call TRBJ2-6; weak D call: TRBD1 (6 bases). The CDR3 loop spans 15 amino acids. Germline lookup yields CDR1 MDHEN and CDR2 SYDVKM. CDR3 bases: TGTGCCAGCAGGGGCCGGACAGCTGGGGCCGACGTCCTGACTTTC. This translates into CASRGRTAGADVLTF.

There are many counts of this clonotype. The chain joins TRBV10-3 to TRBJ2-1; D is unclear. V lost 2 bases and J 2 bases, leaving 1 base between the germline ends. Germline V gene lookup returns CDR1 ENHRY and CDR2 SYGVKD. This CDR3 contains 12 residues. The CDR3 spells CAISEPYNEQFF. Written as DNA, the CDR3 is TGTGCCATCAGTGAGCCCTACAATGAGCAGTTCTTC.

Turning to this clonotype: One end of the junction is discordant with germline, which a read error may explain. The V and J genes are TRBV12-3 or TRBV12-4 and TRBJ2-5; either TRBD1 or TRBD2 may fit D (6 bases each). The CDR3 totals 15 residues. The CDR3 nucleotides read TGTTCCAGCAGTTTCTTCTCCGGGGGCAAGGAGACCCAGTACTTT. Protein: CSSSFFSGGKETQYF.

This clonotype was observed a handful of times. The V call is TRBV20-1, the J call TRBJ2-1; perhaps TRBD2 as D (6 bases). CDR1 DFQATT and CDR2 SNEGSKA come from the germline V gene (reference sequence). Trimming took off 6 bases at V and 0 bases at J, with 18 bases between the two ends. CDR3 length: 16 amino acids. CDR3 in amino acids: CSAEMAGSSSYNEQFF. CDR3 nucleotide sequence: TGCAGTGCCGAGATGGCGGGGTCGAGCTCCTACAATGAGCAGTTCTTC.

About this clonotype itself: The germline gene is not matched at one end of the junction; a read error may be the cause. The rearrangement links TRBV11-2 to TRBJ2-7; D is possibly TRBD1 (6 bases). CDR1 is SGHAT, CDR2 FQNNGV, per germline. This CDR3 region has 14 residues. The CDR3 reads CANSEGDGNYERYF. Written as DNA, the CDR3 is TGTGCCAACAGCGAGGGGGACGGAAACTACGAGCGGTACTTC. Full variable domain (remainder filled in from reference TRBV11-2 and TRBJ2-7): EAGVAQSPRYKIIEKRQSVAFWCNPISGHATLYWYQQILGQGPKLLIQFQNNGVVDDSQLPKDRFSAERLKGVDSTLKIQPAKLEDSAVYLCANSEGDGNYERYFGPGTRLTVT.

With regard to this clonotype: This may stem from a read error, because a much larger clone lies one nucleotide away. The CDR3, as DNA: TGCAGTGTTTCACCCAGCGGGGGGGCCAACTATGAGCAGTTCTTC. Protein: CSVSPSGGANYEQFF. This chain links TRBV20-1 with TRBJ2-1, with 10 bases aligning to TRBD2. Trimming took 7 bases from V and 8 from J; bases not matched to a gene: 14. The CDR3 length is 15 residues. The germline gives CDR1 DFQATT, CDR2 SNEGSKA (reference sequence).

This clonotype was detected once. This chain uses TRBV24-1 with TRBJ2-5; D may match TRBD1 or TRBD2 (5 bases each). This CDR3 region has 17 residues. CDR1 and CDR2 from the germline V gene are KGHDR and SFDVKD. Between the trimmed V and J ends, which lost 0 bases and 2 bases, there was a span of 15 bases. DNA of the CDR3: TGTGCCACCAGTGATTTGCCGGTCAGGGAGCGGCAAGAGACCCAGTACTTC. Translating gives CATSDLPVRERQETQYF.

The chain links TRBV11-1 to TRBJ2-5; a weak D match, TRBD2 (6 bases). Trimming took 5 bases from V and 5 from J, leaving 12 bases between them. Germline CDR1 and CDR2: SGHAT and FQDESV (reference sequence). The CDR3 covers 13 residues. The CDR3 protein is CASSPEGTETQYF. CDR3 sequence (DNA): TGTGCCAGCAGCCCGGAGGGAACCGAGACCCAGTACTTC. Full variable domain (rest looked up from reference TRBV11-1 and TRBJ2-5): EAEVAQSPRYKITEKSQAVAFWCDPISGHATLYWYRQILGQGPELLVQFQDESVVDDSQLPKDRFSAERLKGVDSTLKIQPAELGDSAMYLCASSPEGTETQYFGPGTRLLVL.

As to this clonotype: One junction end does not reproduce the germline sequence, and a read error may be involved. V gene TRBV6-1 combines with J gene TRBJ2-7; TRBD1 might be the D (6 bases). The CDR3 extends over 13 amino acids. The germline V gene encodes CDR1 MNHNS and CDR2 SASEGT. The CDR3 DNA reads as TGTGCCAGCAGTCCCCAGGGGTTTCACGAGCACTACTTC. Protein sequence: CASSPQGFHEHYF.

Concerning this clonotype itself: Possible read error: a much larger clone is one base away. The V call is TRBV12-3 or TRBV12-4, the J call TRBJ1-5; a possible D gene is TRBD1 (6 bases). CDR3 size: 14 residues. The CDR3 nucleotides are TGTGCCAGCAGTAAGGACAGTAGCGATCAGCCCCAGCATTTT. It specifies CASSKDSSDQPQHF.

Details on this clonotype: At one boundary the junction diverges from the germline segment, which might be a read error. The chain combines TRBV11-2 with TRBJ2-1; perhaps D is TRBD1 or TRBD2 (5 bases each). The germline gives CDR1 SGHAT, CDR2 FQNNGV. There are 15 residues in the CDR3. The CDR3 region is CAGRRGSGKVNEQFF. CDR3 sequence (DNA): TGTGCCGGCAGACGAGGGTCAGGGAAGGTCAATGAGCAGTTCTTC.